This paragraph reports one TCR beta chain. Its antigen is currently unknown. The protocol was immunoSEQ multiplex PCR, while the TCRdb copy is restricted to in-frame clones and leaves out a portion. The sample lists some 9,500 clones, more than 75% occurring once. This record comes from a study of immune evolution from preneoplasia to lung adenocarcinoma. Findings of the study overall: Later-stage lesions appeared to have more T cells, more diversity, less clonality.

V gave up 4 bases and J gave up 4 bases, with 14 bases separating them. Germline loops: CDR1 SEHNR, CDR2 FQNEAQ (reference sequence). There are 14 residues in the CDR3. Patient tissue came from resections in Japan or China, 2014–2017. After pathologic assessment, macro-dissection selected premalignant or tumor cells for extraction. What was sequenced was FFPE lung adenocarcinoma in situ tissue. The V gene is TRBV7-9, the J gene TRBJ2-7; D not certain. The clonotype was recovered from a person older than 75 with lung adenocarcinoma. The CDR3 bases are TGTGCCAGCAGCTCCCCTCCGACAACTTACGAGCAGTACTTC. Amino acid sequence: CASSSPPTTYEQYF.